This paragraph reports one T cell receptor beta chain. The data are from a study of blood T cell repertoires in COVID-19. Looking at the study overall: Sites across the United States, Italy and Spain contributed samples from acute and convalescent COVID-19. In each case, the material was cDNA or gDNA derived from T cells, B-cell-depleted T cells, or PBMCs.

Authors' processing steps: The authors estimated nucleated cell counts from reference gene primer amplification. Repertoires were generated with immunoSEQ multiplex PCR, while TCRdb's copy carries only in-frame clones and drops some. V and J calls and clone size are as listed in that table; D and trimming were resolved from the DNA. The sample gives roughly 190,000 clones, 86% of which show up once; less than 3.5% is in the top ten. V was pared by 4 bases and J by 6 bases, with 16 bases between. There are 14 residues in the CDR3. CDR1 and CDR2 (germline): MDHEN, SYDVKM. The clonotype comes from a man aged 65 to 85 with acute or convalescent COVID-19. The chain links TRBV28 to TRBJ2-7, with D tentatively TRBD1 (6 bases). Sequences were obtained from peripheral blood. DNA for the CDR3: TGTGCCAGCAGTTCGGACAGTACGGTGGGCGAGCAGTACTTC. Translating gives CASSSDSTVGEQYF.